The sequence of this TCR beta chain was determined in a study of cytomegalovirus exposure and HLA in healthy donors. With respect to this clone: Its target is not known.

Primers included in the PCR were 60 Vbeta and 13 Jbeta primers. Only in-frame clones appear in the TCRdb table, and some are missing; sequencing was by immunoSEQ multiplex PCR. Of some 190,000 clones in the sample, 80% are singletons; the top ten hold approximately 1.3%. Notes on the study in general: A prior analysis recorded that most TCR beta V segments were productive about 87% or about 30% of the time. Among donors in an Asian-associated ancestry cluster, a later analysis reportedly found fewer N-insertions than the roughly 610-donor mean. Judged likely to be a sequencing artifact was a cluster of highly shared sequence variants.

The sequence was obtained from a girl aged 10 to 17 in good health and CMV-seropositive. Sequences were obtained from PBMCs.

In DNA form, the CDR3 reads TGTGCCAGCAGTTACTGGCAGCGAACCGGGGGAGAGACCCAGTACTTC. This codes for CASSYWQRTGGETQYF. The genes are TRBV6-6 and TRBJ2-5; a possible D gene is TRBD2 (6 bases). V lost 1 base and J lost 4, with 16 bases in between. The V gene's germline CDR1 is MNHNY and CDR2 SVGAGI (reference sequence). The CDR3 consists of 16 residues.